Shown below are 26 T cell receptor beta chains from a single sample sequenced in a study of shared clonotypes between healthy human individuals (dated by TCRdb to 2020 to 2021). Library preparation used the immunoSEQ multiplex PCR assay. Imported from immuneACCESS, the table was reduced by TCRdb to in-frame sequences with V and J called. These copies leave out some clones; in studies compared against another copy, an unresolved V gene accounts for under half, and the cause of the remainder is not known. The sample contains some 800,000 clones, over 90% of them found a single time. Less than 25% of the sample comes from the top ten. CD8 naive samples were obtained by positive selection for CCR7 among CD45RO-negative cells, yielding a CD45RA+CCR7+ population from which TemRA cells were excluded. Sequenced input: naive CD8+ T cells sorted from blood. Interpreted using the paper, the cell subset or site label stands for: CD45RA+CCR7+. Receptors originate from a man between 25 and 39 years old in good health.

J is TRBJ2-1 and V is TRBV6-5; 8 bases align to TRBD2. The germline V gene encodes CDR1 MNHEY and CDR2 SVGAGI. CDR3 length: 13 residues. Trimming removed 8 bases from V and 5 bases from J; junction bases left unmatched: 5. As DNA, the CDR3 is TGTGCCAGCTCTCCGGGACTAGACAATGAGCAGTTCTTC. Its protein product is CASSPGLDNEQFF.

The chain is built from TRBV2 and TRBJ2-1; 9 nucleotides match TRBD2. J was trimmed by 8 bases and V by 0 bases; bases with no gene match: 17. From germline, CDR1 is SNHLY and CDR2 FYNNEI. The CDR3 loop spans 19 amino acids. The CDR3 here is CASSEASSGRYYAYDEQFF. The CDR3 nucleotides read TGTGCCAGCAGTGAAGCGAGTAGCGGGAGATACTATGCTTACGATGAGCAGTTCTTC.

The V call is TRBV11-3, the J call TRBJ2-7; 7 bases fit TRBD2. The CDR3 extends over 14 amino acids. Germline assignment: CDR1 SGHNT and CDR2 YENEEA. Germline trimming cut 5 bases from V and 5 bases from J; bases unmatched to any gene: 9. CDR3 sequence reads: CASSPGLVGHEQYF. Written as DNA, the CDR3 is TGTGCCAGCAGCCCCGGACTAGTCGGACACGAGCAGTACTTC.

The chain has TRBV9 and TRBJ1-1; no clear D. This CDR3 is 12 amino acids long. The V gene lost 0 bases and the J gene lost 6 bases, with 6 bases spanning the gap. Germline CDR1 and CDR2: SGDLS and YYNGEE. CDR3 in DNA: TGTGCCAGCAGCGTAGAGGCCTCTGAAGCTTTCTTT. This gives the protein CASSVEASEAFF. Filled out from reference TRBV9 and TRBJ1-1, the complete variable domain reads DSGVTQTPKHLITATGQRVTLRCSPRSGDLSVYWYQQSLDQGLQFLIQYYNGEERAKGNILERFSAQQFPDLHSELNLSSLELGDSALYFCASSVEASEAFFGQGTRLTVV.

The V call is TRBV19, the J call TRBJ2-1; the match to TRBD1 covers 9 bases. V was clipped by 1 base and J by 7 bases; unmatched bases: 5. This CDR3 region has 15 residues. Germline-derived CDR1 and CDR2 are LNHDA and SQIVND (reference sequence). CDR3 sequence (DNA): TGTGCCAGTAGTATAGGACAGGGGGTGCTGAATGAGCAGTTCTTC. It codes for CASSIGQGVLNEQFF.

The CDR3 DNA is TGCGCCAGCCTCCGGGGAGCCGCCAGCACAGATACGCAGTATTTT. Amino acid sequence: CASLRGAASTDTQYF. The chain is built from TRBV5-1 and TRBJ2-3; D may be TRBD2 (5 bases). Germline V gene lookup returns CDR1 SGHRS and CDR2 YFSETQ. The CDR3 sequence is 15 residues long. V was shortened by 7 bases and J by 0 bases, with 15 bases between the two germline ends.

This rearrangement joins TRBV15 to TRBJ2-1; 10 nucleotides agree with TRBD2. The trim removed 3 bases at V and 7 bases at J, leaving 6 bases unmatched. Germline CDR1 LNHNV, CDR2 YYDKDF (reference sequence). The CDR3 runs 15 residues. The chain's CDR3 is CATSSLAGEVNEQFF. The CDR3 nucleotides read TGTGCCACCAGCAGTCTAGCGGGAGAAGTAAATGAGCAGTTCTTC.

This clone was picked up one time. V and J are TRBV5-4 and TRBJ1-2; the D is unclear. The germline V and J ends were trimmed by 4 bases and 0 bases, with 13 bases remaining between them. CDR3 length: 15 amino acids. Germline CDR1 reads SGHNT; CDR2 reads YYREEE (reference sequence). As DNA, the CDR3 is TGTGCCAGCAGCCTATTCGACACGGCTAACTATGGCTACACCTTC. It specifies CASSLFDTANYGYTF.

V is TRBV27 and J is TRBJ2-5; no definite D call. V shed 5 bases and J shed 5 bases, with 21 bases lying between them. Germline lookup yields CDR1 MNHEY and CDR2 SMNVEV (reference sequence). This CDR3 is built from 16 residues. The CDR3 region has the DNA TGTGCCAGCAGTCAAGGGTTGGGGTCTAGTTGGGAGACCCAGTACTTC. This sequence encodes CASSQGLGSSWETQYF.

The CDR3 here is CASSSSVDHGGEKLFF. The CDR3 DNA is TGTGCCAGCAGCTCATCCGTGGACCATGGAGGTGAAAAACTGTTTTTT. The chain is built from TRBV11-2 and TRBJ1-4; no reliable D call. Germline V gene sequence: CDR1 SGHAT, CDR2 FQNNGV. V lost 4 bases to trimming and J lost 7 bases, with 19 bases between them. The CDR3 contains 16 residues.

The V and J genes are TRBV5-4 and TRBJ2-7; D possibly corresponds to TRBD2 (6 bases). Germline CDR1 and CDR2: SGHNT and YYREEE (reference sequence). The CDR3 has 15 amino acids. Trimming removed 2 bases at V and 0 bases at J, with 12 bases between. CDR3 DNA: TGTGCCAGCAGCTTTTGGGGAGGACTCTCCTACGAGCAGTACTTC. Its protein is CASSFWGGLSYEQYF.

The genes are TRBV6-5 and TRBJ2-7; 9 bases agree with TRBD1. Per the germline V gene, CDR1 is MNHEY and CDR2 is SVGAGI. The CDR3 is 14 residues long. Trimming took 5 bases from V and 6 from J; bases not matched to a gene: 8. In DNA form, the CDR3 reads TGTGCCAGCAGTACGGGACAGGGTCCCGGCGAGCAGTACTTC. Its protein is CASSTGQGPGEQYF.

This sequence joins TRBV14 and TRBJ2-7; D unresolved. The germline gives CDR1 SGHDN, CDR2 FVKESK. V lost 0 bases, J lost 0 bases, and 9 bases lay in between. The CDR3 contains 15 residues. CDR3 DNA: TGTGCCAGCAGCCAAGATCTAGAAGGCTCCTACGAGCAGTACTTC. Its protein is CASSQDLEGSYEQYF.

This sequence joins TRBV7-2 and TRBJ2-6; D not resolved. V lost 5 bases, J lost 6 bases, and 11 bases lay in between. This CDR3 has 14 amino acids. CDR1 is SGHTA, CDR2 FQGNSA, per germline. The CDR3 sequence is CASSALPVANVLTF. The CDR3 nucleotides read TGTGCCAGCAGCGCCCTCCCCGTGGCCAACGTCCTGACTTTC. Filled out from reference TRBV7-2 and TRBJ2-6, the complete variable domain reads GAGVSQSPSNKVTEKGKDVELRCDPISGHTALYWYRQSLGQGLEFLIYFQGNSAPDKSGLPSDRFSAERTGGSVSTLTIQRTQQEDSAVYLCASSALPVANVLTFGAGSRLTVL.

This clone appeared once. Other DNA sequences of this sample code for an identical CDR3. The J gene is TRBJ2-1, the V gene TRBV7-6; D is ambiguous. Germline V lookup: CDR1 SGHVS, CDR2 FNYEAQ. The CDR3 contains 12 residues. Trimming took off 3 bases at V and 2 bases at J, with 2 bases between the two ends. The CDR3 sequence: CASSLTYNEQFF. CDR3 sequence (DNA): TGTGCCAGCAGCTTGACCTACAATGAGCAGTTCTTC.

The rearrangement uses TRBV9 and TRBJ1-3; D may be TRBD1 (5 bases). The V and J ends lost 0 bases and 4 bases respectively, with 20 bases between them. CDR3 length: 18 amino acids. Germline CDR1 is SGDLS and CDR2 is YYNGEE. CDR3 bases: TGTGCCAGCAGCGTAGGAACCGCAGGGACCGAAGAAGGAAACACCATATATTTT. It translates to CASSVGTAGTEEGNTIYF.

The count of this clone is one. V is TRBV6-4 and J is TRBJ2-1, with 7 positions matching TRBD2. The J segment lost 6 bases and the V segment lost 6 bases, leaving 8 bases of the junction unmatched. The CDR3 runs 14 residues. CDR1 is MRHNA, CDR2 SNTAGT, per germline. This CDR3 is CASRLTSTINEQFF. CDR3 in DNA: TGTGCCAGCAGATTGACTAGCACAATCAATGAGCAGTTCTTC.

This clone is a singleton in its sample. This chain joins TRBV10-3 and TRBJ2-3; D perhaps matches TRBD2 (6 bases). Trimming removed 4 bases from V and 2 bases from J, with 16 bases in between. Germline V gene sequence: CDR1 ENHRY, CDR2 SYGVKD. The CDR3 extends over 16 amino acids. Here the CDR3 reads CAISGLVEGPTDTQYF. For the CDR3, the DNA is TGTGCCATCAGTGGACTAGTGGAGGGGCCCACAGATACGCAGTATTTT.

The chain links TRBV7-8 to TRBJ2-5, with D unresolved. Germline V gene lookup returns CDR1 SGHVS and CDR2 FQNEAQ. V gave up 5 bases and J gave up 1 base, with 14 bases separating them. The CDR3 is 15 amino acids. The CDR3 DNA reads as TGTGCCAGCAGCCGAACGATGAGCGTCCAAGAGACCCAGTACTTC. Translation: CASSRTMSVQETQYF.

The gene calls are TRBV27 and TRBJ2-7; the D gene is possibly TRBD2 (5 bases). Trimming shortened V by 4 bases and J by 2 bases, and 12 bases separated the two germline ends. CDR1 is MNHEY and CDR2 is SMNVEV in the germline V gene (reference sequence). The CDR3 has 14 amino acids. The CDR3 here is CASSYRGSPYEQYF. CDR3 nucleotide sequence: TGTGCCAGCAGTTATCGGGGAAGCCCCTACGAGCAGTACTTC.

This clone was recorded only once. The chain has TRBV6-5 and TRBJ2-1, with 7 bases that match TRBD2. J gave up 6 bases and V 7 bases, and 9 bases lay outside the gene matches. The CDR3 loop spans 14 amino acids. Germline V lookup: CDR1 MNHEY, CDR2 SVGAGI. In DNA, the CDR3 is TGTGCCAGCACCCAAGGCGGGAGCGGCAATGAGCAGTTCTTC. Protein: CASTQGGSGNEQFF.

The chain links TRBV7-8 to TRBJ2-1; a possible D gene is TRBD2 (6 bases). This CDR3 is built from 17 residues. Germline-derived CDR1 and CDR2 are SGHVS and FQNEAQ. V was cut by 1 base and J by 3 bases, with 16 bases left in between. CDR3 loop: CASSLELRRGSYNEQFF. The CDR3, as DNA: TGTGCCAGCAGCTTAGAGCTTCGGCGGGGCAGCTACAATGAGCAGTTCTTC. The full variable domain, in which reference TRBV7-8 and TRBJ2-1 provide the parts outside the CDR3, is GAGVSQSPRYKVAKRGQDVALRCDPISGHVSLFWYQQALGQGPEFLTYFQNEAQLDKSGLPSDRFFAERPEGSVSTLKIQRTQQEDSAVYLCASSLELRRGSYNEQFFGPGTRLTVL.

This clone was found once. The sample has other DNA sequences that encode this CDR3 too. The chain joins TRBV13 to TRBJ2-5; D is perhaps TRBD2 (6 bases). The V and J ends lost 1 base and 2 bases respectively, with 8 bases between them. CDR1 and CDR2 (germline): PRHDT, FYEKMQ (reference sequence). CDR3 length: 14 amino acids. This CDR3 reads CASSLVAEQETQYF. CDR3 DNA sequence: TGTGCCAGCAGCTTAGTAGCGGAACAAGAGACCCAGTACTTC.

This chain links TRBV11-2 with TRBJ2-5; a possible D gene is TRBD1 (5 bases). CDR1 SGHAT and CDR2 FQNNGV come from the germline V gene. The CDR3 spans 16 residues. Trimming cost V 1 base and J 1 base, with 13 bases left between them. The CDR3 DNA reads as TGTGCCAGCAGCTTAGGACAGTGGGGATCCCAAGAGACCCAGTACTTC. Its translation: CASSLGQWGSQETQYF.

The rearrangement uses TRBV7-8 and TRBJ1-1; the match to TRBD1 covers 11 bases. Germline V lookup: CDR1 SGHVS, CDR2 FQNEAQ. This CDR3 has 14 residues. The V gene end was trimmed by 5 bases and the J gene end by 4 bases; junction bases not matched to a gene: 3. CDR3 coding DNA: TGTGCCAGCAGCCAAGGGACAGGGGGCACTGAAGCTTTCTTT. Its protein product is CASSQGTGGTEAFF.

The chain has TRBV7-2 and TRBJ2-7; the D gene is possibly TRBD1 (6 bases). Germline V gene sequence: CDR1 SGHTA, CDR2 FQGNSA. V lost 6 bases and J 2 bases, leaving 11 bases between the germline ends. This CDR3 contains 13 residues. The CDR3 DNA is TGTGCCAGCAGGGCAGGGGTTCCCTACGAGCAGTACTTC. Protein product: CASRAGVPYEQYF.